The 22 T cell receptor beta chains below all came from one sample that was sequenced in a study of tumor and adjacent non-tumor tissue in lung cancer. The library came from three nested PCR rounds adapted from ARM-PCR protocols. From the multiplex PCR reads, TCRdb called clonotypes with MiXCR, one entry per CDR3 protein. The sample consists of tens of thousands of distinct CDR3 sequences, approximately 81% of them appearing once. No cell sorting was done before RNA was extracted from the tissue. This non-tumor lung sample came from over 3 cm beyond the tumor edge. Input material: distant non-tumor lung tissue. The receptors were sampled from a man aged 55 to 70 with non-small cell lung cancer.

Turning to this clonotype: Germline is not matched at one junction end, which may reflect a read error. The chain has TRBV5-4 and TRBJ2-6, with D tentatively TRBD1 (5 bases). The germline V gene has CDR1 SGHNT and CDR2 YYREEE (reference sequence). This CDR3 region has 18 residues. The CDR3 DNA reads as TGTGCCAGCAGCCCTGGCGCAGGGCCTCCCTCTGGTGCCAACGTCCTGATATTC. Translating gives CASSPGAGPPSGANVLIF.

This chain links TRBV5-1 with TRBJ2-7, with D maybe TRBD1 (5 bases). V lost 4 bases to trimming and J lost 5 bases, with 19 bases between them. The CDR3 sequence is 15 residues long. CDR1 is SGHRS and CDR2 is YFSETQ in the germline V gene. CDR3 sequence (DNA): TGCGCCAGCAGCAAACAGGATGCCCACGCGGACGAGCAGTACTTC. Its translation is CASSKQDAHADEQYF.

The chain is built from TRBV6-5 and TRBJ2-1; 9 bases are shared with TRBD2. This CDR3 contains 15 residues. The germline gives CDR1 MNHEY, CDR2 SVGAGI. Losses at the gene ends were 6 bases for V and 14 bases for J; bases not matched to a gene: 17. The CDR3 here is CASSSSGIPYKEKFF. The CDR3, as DNA: TGTGCCAGCAGCTCTAGCGGGATACCCTACAAGGAGAAGTTCTTC.

Comment on this clonotype: Its ends do not fully match the called genes, so a read error is possible. J is TRBJ2-5 and V is TRBV6-5, with D possibly being TRBD1 (6 bases). Germline V gene lookup returns CDR1 MNHEY and CDR2 SVGAGI. The CDR3 totals 14 residues. The CDR3 nucleotides read TGTGCCAGCAGGAGGGACAACGTCCAAGAGACCCAGCTCTTC. Translation gives CASRRDNVQETQLF.

Turning to this clonotype: The CDR3 does not close with the conserved phenylalanine or tryptophan, likely indicating a read error. The chain is built from TRBV6-5 and TRBJ2-1; D unclear. The CDR3 runs to 15 residues. Trimming removed 2 bases at V and 4 bases at J, with 12 bases between. Germline V lookup: CDR1 MNHEY, CDR2 SVGAGI. The CDR3 here is CASSYDRSSYNEQFS. CDR3 DNA sequence: TGTGCCAGCAGTTACGACCGGAGCTCATACAATGAGCAGTTCTCC.

About this clonotype itself: The CDR3 ends on some other residue instead of the conserved phenylalanine or tryptophan, so this is likely a read error. The DNA is omitted, as the CDR3 cannot be located on it reliably, and the CDR3 follows TCRdb's listing. The chain uses TRBV20-1 and TRBJ2-1; TRBD2 was called by the table and not checked on the DNA. Germline V gene data show CDR1 as DFQATT and CDR2 as SNEGSKA (reference sequence). The CDR3 is 12 residues long, counting both termini. This chain's CDR3 is CSARDRADEHFL.

As for this clonotype: A much larger clone lies a single base off, so this may be a read error. It is likely a read error, because the conserved phenylalanine at the end of the CDR3 is missing. Because the CDR3's place on the DNA is in doubt, the DNA is left out and the CDR3 is given as listed by TCRdb. The chain is built from TRBV5-6 and TRBJ2-1. CDR1 SGHDT and CDR2 YYEEEE come from the germline V gene. The CDR3 is 8 amino acids in total, end residues counted. The CDR3 is CTSSLVQS.

A remark on this clonotype: At one of its ends the junction is not consistent with the germline gene, which may arise from a read error. This chain connects TRBV6-1 to TRBJ1-1; 7 bases agree with TRBD1. Germline CDR1 and CDR2: MNHNS and SASEGT. The CDR3 has 14 amino acids. The CDR3 nucleotides read TGTGCCAGGAGTGAAGACAGGGAGGACACTGAAGCTCTCTTT. As protein: CARSEDREDTEALF.

This clonotype was counted many times. The rearrangement links TRBV6-1 to TRBJ2-1; possibly TRBD2 for D (7 bases). Looked up from germline, CDR1 is MNHNS and CDR2 is SASEGT. Trimming removed 3 bases from V and 4 bases from J, with 25 bases in between. The CDR3 totals 19 residues. This CDR3 is CASSDSGLPRGGGYNEQFF. The CDR3 region has the DNA TGTGCCAGCAGTGACTCCGGCCTTCCGAGGGGGGGGGGTTACAATGAGCAGTTCTTC.

The V call is TRBV6-1, the J call TRBJ2-5; D perhaps matches TRBD2 (7 bases). This CDR3 is 15 amino acids long. V lost 2 bases to trimming and J lost 5 bases, with 15 bases between them. Per the germline V gene, CDR1 is MNHNS and CDR2 is SASEGT. The CDR3 is CASSELMGGPETQYF. CDR3 coding DNA: TGTGCCAGCAGTGAACTAATGGGGGGGCCCGAGACCCAGTACTTC.

Concerning this clonotype itself: The germline gene is not matched at one end of the junction; a read error may be the cause. V and J are TRBV4-3 and TRBJ2-6; a possible D gene is TRBD1 (5 bases). The CDR3 runs to 16 residues. The germline CDR1 and CDR2 sequences are LGHNA and YSLEER. CDR3 coding DNA: TGCGTCAGCAACCAAGAGGCGGTGTCTGGGGCCAACGTCCTGGCTTTC. Its translation is CVSNQEAVSGANVLAF.

In regard to this clonotype: Compared with germline, one end of the junction differs, possibly owing to a read error. The chain has TRBV4-2 and TRBJ2-7; TRBD2 agrees at 9 bases. Germline V CDR1 and CDR2: LGHNA, YNFKEQ. This CDR3 has 15 residues. CDR3 amino acids: CSSSQDPSGVYEQYF. CDR3 DNA sequence: TGTTCCAGCAGCCAGGATCCTAGCGGGGTCTACGAGCAGTACTTC.

Turning to this clonotype: At one boundary the junction diverges from the germline segment, which might be a read error. The chain couples TRBV10-1 to TRBJ1-1; D is possibly TRBD1 (6 bases). The CDR3 length is 14 residues. The germline CDR1 and CDR2 sequences are WNHNN and SYGVQD (reference sequence). In nucleotides, the CDR3 is TGCGCCAACAGTGAGTCGAGGGGGGGTCCTAAAGCTTTCTTT. Translation gives CANSESRGGPKAFF.

In this sample, this clonotype turned up a few times. The CDR3 does not close with the conserved phenylalanine or tryptophan, likely indicating a read error. CDR3 sequence (DNA): TGCGCCAGCAGTGAAAATCCAGATTCATACAATGAGCAGTTCCTC. Residues: CASSENPDSYNEQFL. The gene calls are TRBV10-1 and TRBJ2-1; D ambiguous. Trimming took 3 bases from V and 4 from J, leaving 13 bases between them. This CDR3 is 15 amino acids long. CDR1 is WNHNN and CDR2 is SYGVQD in the germline V gene (reference sequence).

The chain combines TRBV6-2 or TRBV6-3 with TRBJ2-1; D is uncertain. Germline CDR1 and CDR2: MNHEY and SVGEGT. The CDR3 has 12 amino acids. V lost 5 bases and J lost 7, with 9 bases in between. The CDR3 loop reads CASSLISNEQFF. CDR3 coding DNA: TGTGCCAGCAGTCTCATAAGTAATGAGCAGTTCTTC.

For this clonotype: This is likely a read error, given that the CDR3 carries no conserved phenylalanine or tryptophan at its end. It is unclear where the CDR3 begins or ends on the DNA, so no DNA is shown, and the CDR3 is as TCRdb lists it. The chain combines TRBV10-1 with TRBJ2-2; the table's TRBD1 call for D was not verified on the DNA. The CDR3 comprises 14 residues, both ends counted. The germline V gene encodes CDR1 WNHNN and CDR2 SYGVQD (reference sequence). Here the CDR3 reads CANSIGTGAGELLY.

A note on this clonotype: One end of the junction is discordant with germline, which a read error may explain. The chain couples TRBV20-1 to TRBJ2-1; either TRBD1 or TRBD2 may supply D (5 bases each). This CDR3 spans 17 amino acids. Germline loops: CDR1 DFQATT, CDR2 SNEGSKA (reference sequence). The CDR3 sequence is CSARDSGTRTSYNEEFF. DNA for the CDR3: TGCAGTGCTAGAGATAGTGGGACCAGAACGTCCTACAATGAGGAGTTCTTC.

A note on this clonotype: A read error may account for a junction end that differs from germline. This rearrangement joins TRBV11-2 to TRBJ1-5; maybe TRBD1 (6 bases). The CDR3 is 13 residues long. Per germline, CDR1 SGHAT and CDR2 FQNNGV. CDR3 protein: CASSFNREQPQLF. The CDR3 DNA sequence: TGTGCCAGCAGCTTTAACAGGGAACAGCCTCAGCTTTTT.

This clonotype was observed a few times. One junction end disagrees with the germline gene, perhaps due to a read error. The gene calls are TRBV11-2 and TRBJ2-2; weak D call: TRBD2 (6 bases). This CDR3 spans 13 amino acids. From germline, CDR1 is SGHAT and CDR2 FQNNGV. The CDR3 here is CASSNIWGGELLF. The CDR3, as DNA: TGTGCCAGCAGCAATATCTGGGGCGGGGAGCTGTTGTTT.

The rearrangement joins TRBV20-1 to TRBJ2-1; TRBD2 agrees at 7 bases. CDR3 length: 16 residues. The junction had 14 bases not matched to a gene; V was cut back by 3 bases and J by 6 bases. CDR1 is DFQATT, CDR2 SNEGSKA, per germline (reference sequence). The CDR3 nucleotides read TGCAGTGCTAGCCCTACTAGTGGGAGGGTATTCAATGAGCAGTTCTTC. It translates to CSASPTSGRVFNEQFF.

V and J are TRBV4-3 and TRBJ1-1, with D possibly TRBD1 on 5 matching bases. The ends were cut back, 0 bases at V and 4 bases at J, with 18 bases in the middle. Per the germline V gene, CDR1 is LGHNA and CDR2 is YSLEER. This CDR3 region has 17 residues. As DNA, the CDR3 is TGCGCCAGCAGCCAAGACGTTCCGGACAATTCGGTCACTGAAGCTTTCTTT. Translating gives CASSQDVPDNSVTEAFF.

This clonotype came up a few times. The CDR3 does not close with the conserved phenylalanine or tryptophan, likely indicating a read error. The V gene is TRBV11-3, the J gene TRBJ1-6, with D hard to call. The CDR3 is 13 residues long. Looked up from germline, CDR1 is SGHNT and CDR2 is YENEEA. The CDR3 here is CASSPGINSPLHY. CDR3 coding DNA: TGTGCTAGCAGCCCTGGGATTAATTCACCCCTCCACTAT.